Following are 5 T cell receptor beta chains from one sample sequenced in a study of blood T cell repertoires in COVID-19. Generated by immunoSEQ multiplex PCR, the TCRdb table keeps only in-frame clones and is missing some. Found here are 350,000 to 450,000 clones, around nine tenths of them singletons; the top ten hold roughly 3.1%. The specimen was peripheral blood. The receptors shown here come from a human donor in a cohort sampled during active COVID-19.

The CDR3 bases are TGTGCCAGCAGCCAAGACCAGCCCGGTCGGGGCGAGCAGTACTTC. This encodes CASSQDQPGRGEQYF. V gene TRBV3-1 (or the pseudogene TRBV3-2) combines with J gene TRBJ2-7; maybe TRBD2 (5 bases). The CDR3 has 15 amino acids. CDR1 and CDR2 from the germline V gene are LGHDT and YNNKEL (reference sequence). Trimming took 0 bases from V and 6 from J, leaving 15 bases between them.

The chain is built from TRBV19 and TRBJ1-2, with 9 positions matching TRBD1. CDR1 is LNHDA, CDR2 SQIVND, per germline (reference sequence). CDR3 length: 17 residues. Trimming cost V 7 bases and J 3 bases; bases outside gene matches: 15. CDR3: CASIPSDGTGGYYGYTF. The DNA for the CDR3 is TGTGCCAGTATACCCTCCGACGGCACAGGGGGCTACTATGGCTACACCTTC. Drawing the rest from reference TRBV19 and TRBJ1-2, the complete variable domain is DGGITQSPKYLFRKEGQNVTLSCEQNLNHDAMYWYRQDPGQGLRLIYYSQIVNDFQKGDIAEGYSVSREKKESFPLTVTSAQKNPTAFYLCASIPSDGTGGYYGYTFGSGTRLTVV.

J is TRBJ2-1 and V is TRBV5-1, with 7 bases matching TRBD2. The J segment lost 2 bases and the V segment lost 7 bases, leaving 6 bases of the junction unmatched. CDR3 length equals 14 residues. Germline V gives CDR1 SGHRS, CDR2 YFSETQ. The CDR3 nucleotides read TGCGCCAGCGGAGCGGGACCGGCCTACAATGAGCAGTTCTTC. Its protein product is CASGAGPAYNEQFF. The entire variable domain, with the rest obtained from reference TRBV5-1 and TRBJ2-1, is as follows: KAGVTQTPRYLIKTRGQQVTLSCSPISGHRSVSWYQQTPGQGLQFLFEYFSETQRNKGNFPGRFSGRQFSNSRSEMNVSTLELGDSALYLCASGAGPAYNEQFFGPGTRLTVL.

The V and J genes are TRBV30 and TRBJ1-3; tentative D call: TRBD1 (5 bases). V was trimmed by 3 bases and J by 4 bases, leaving 13 bases between them. The CDR3 totals 14 residues. Germline assignment: CDR1 GTSNPN and CDR2 SVGIG (reference sequence). The CDR3 bases are TGTGCCTGGAGGCCTAAGGGGTCAGGAAACACCATATATTTT. Translated: CAWRPKGSGNTIYF.

CDR3 coding DNA: TGTGCCAGCATTGGACGGTCGGGGGGCTATGGCTACACCTTC. Its protein product is CASIGRSGGYGYTF. The genes are TRBV6-6 and TRBJ1-2, with D possibly matching TRBD1 (5 bases). The V and J ends lost 7 bases and 4 bases respectively, with 16 bases between them. Germline V gene data show CDR1 as MNHNY and CDR2 as SVGAGI (reference sequence). The CDR3 runs to 14 residues.